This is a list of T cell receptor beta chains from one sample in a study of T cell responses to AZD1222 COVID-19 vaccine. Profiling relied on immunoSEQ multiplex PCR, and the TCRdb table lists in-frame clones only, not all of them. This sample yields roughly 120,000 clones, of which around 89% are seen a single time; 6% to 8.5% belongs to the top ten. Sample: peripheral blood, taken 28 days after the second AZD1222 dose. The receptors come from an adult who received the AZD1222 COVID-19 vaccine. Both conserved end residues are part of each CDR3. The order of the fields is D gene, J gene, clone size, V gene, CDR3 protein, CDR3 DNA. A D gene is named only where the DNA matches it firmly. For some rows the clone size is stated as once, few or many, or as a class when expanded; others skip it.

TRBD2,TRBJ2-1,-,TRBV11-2,CASSLEPHPSGRAYNEQFF,TGTGCCAGCAGCTTAGAGCCCCACCCTAGCGGGAGGGCCTACAATGAGCAGTTCTTC
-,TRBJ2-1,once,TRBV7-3,CASSLLGGEQFF,TGTGCCAGCAGCCTCCTCGGAGGGGAGCAGTTCTTC
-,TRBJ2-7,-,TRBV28,CASSPHGAGGYEQYF,TGTGCCAGCAGTCCCCACGGCGCAGGGGGGTACGAGCAGTACTTC
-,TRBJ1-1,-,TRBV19,CASSSGPLGAFF,TGTGCCAGTAGCTCCGGCCCCCTGGGAGCTTTCTTT
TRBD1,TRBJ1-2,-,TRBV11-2,CASSSPGTGNGYTF,TGTGCCAGCAGCAGTCCCGGGACAGGGAATGGCTACACCTTC
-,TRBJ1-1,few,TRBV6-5,CASSYRGSPEAFF,TGTGCCAGCAGTTACCGGGGATCTCCGGAAGCTTTCTTT
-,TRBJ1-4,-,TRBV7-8,CASSFGPSGEKLFF,TGTGCCAGCAGCTTCGGGCCCAGCGGGGAAAAACTGTTTTTT
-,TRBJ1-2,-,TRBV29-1,CSAHDGTGYGYTF,TGCAGCGCCCACGATGGGACTGGCTATGGCTACACCTTC
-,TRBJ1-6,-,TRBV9,CASSVGDGYNSPLHF,TGTGCCAGCAGCGTAGGGGACGGCTATAATTCACCCCTCCACTTT
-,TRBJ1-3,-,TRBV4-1,CASSQDMAAGNTIYF,TGCGCCAGCAGCCAAGATATGGCAGCCGGAAACACCATATATTTT
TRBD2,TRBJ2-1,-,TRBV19,CASSMPGTRGNEQFF,TGTGCCAGTAGTATGCCCGGGACTAGGGGTAATGAGCAGTTCTTC
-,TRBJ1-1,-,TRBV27,CASSPSRYMNTEAFF,TGTGCCAGCAGTCCGTCCAGGTACATGAACACTGAAGCTTTCTTT
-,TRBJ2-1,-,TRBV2,CASILDPVEQFF,TGTGCCAGCATCCTAGACCCGGTTGAGCAGTTCTTC
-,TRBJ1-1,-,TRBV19,CASRLTENTEAFF,TGTGCCAGTAGGCTCACAGAGAACACTGAAGCTTTCTTT
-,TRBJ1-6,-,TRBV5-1,CASSPTGGLPLHF,TGCGCCAGCAGCCCGACGGGTGGTCTCCCCCTCCACTTT
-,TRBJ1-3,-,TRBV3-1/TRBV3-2,CASSQSGVGNTIYF,TGTGCCAGCAGCCAATCGGGGGTGGGAAACACCATATATTTT
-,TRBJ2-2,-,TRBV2,CASMRENTGELFF,TGTGCCAGCATGAGGGAGAACACCGGGGAGCTGTTTTTT
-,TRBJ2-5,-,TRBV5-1,CASSLADGGVTQYF,TGCGCCAGCAGCTTGGCCGATGGGGGTGTGACCCAGTACTTC
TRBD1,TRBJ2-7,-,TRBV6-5,CASSNRDREKQYF,TGTGCCAGCAGCAACCGGGACAGGGAAAAGCAGTACTTC
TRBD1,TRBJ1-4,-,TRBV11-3,CASSFMGQGREKLFF,TGTGCCAGCAGCTTTATGGGACAGGGGCGGGAAAAACTGTTTTTT
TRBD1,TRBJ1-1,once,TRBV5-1,CASSAITGVAPEAFF,TGCGCCAGCAGCGCAATCACAGGGGTTGCTCCTGAGGCTTTCTTT
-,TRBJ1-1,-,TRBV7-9,CASSFQGTMNTEAFF,TGTGCCAGCAGCTTCCAGGGGACAATGAACACTGAAGCTTTCTTT
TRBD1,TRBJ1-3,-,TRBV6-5,CASSLQGAEGNTIYF,TGTGCCAGCAGTCTACAGGGGGCTGAAGGAAACACCATATATTTT
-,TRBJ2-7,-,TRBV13,CASSGGGEQYF,TGTGCCAGCAGCGGAGGGGGCGAGCAGTACTTC
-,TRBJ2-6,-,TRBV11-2,CASSVAGANVLTF,TGTGCCAGCAGCGTGGCCGGGGCCAACGTCCTGACTTTC
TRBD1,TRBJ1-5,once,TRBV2,CASRLTGVNQPQHF,TGTGCCAGCAGACTCACAGGGGTCAATCAGCCCCAGCATTTT
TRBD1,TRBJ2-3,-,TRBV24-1,CATSDLDRGTDTQYF,TGTGCCACCAGTGATTTGGACAGGGGGACAGATACGCAGTATTTT
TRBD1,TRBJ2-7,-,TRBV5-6,CASSLGPGTGYEQYF,TGTGCCAGCAGCCTCGGCCCCGGGACAGGCTACGAGCAGTACTTC
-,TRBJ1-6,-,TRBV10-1,CASSEAPAASPLHF,TGCGCCAGCAGTGAGGCACCCGCGGCCTCACCCCTCCACTTT
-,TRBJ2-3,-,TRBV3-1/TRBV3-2,CASSGQGLYTDTQYF,TGTGCCAGCAGCGGGCAAGGACTATACACAGATACGCAGTATTTT
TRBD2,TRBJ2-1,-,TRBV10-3,CAIGSGSASYNEQFF,TGTGCCATCGGTAGCGGGAGCGCCTCCTACAATGAGCAGTTCTTC
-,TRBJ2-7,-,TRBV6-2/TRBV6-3,CASSLNYEQYF,TGTGCCAGCAGCCTCAACTACGAGCAGTACTTC
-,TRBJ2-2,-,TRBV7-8,CASSRRHANTGELFF,TGTGCCAGCAGCCGGCGCCATGCGAACACCGGGGAGCTGTTTTTT
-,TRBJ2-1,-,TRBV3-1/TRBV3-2,CASSPWGTTYNEQFF,TGTGCCAGCAGCCCTTGGGGTACGACCTACAATGAGCAGTTCTTC
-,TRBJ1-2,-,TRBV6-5,CASSYATQGDYGYTF,TGTGCCAGCAGTTACGCGACACAGGGTGACTATGGCTACACCTTC
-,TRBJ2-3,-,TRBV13,CASSSATGIRTDTQYF,TGTGCCAGCAGCTCGGCGACAGGTATTCGCACAGATACGCAGTATTTT
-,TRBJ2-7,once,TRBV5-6,CASSLGQSRQYF,TGTGCCAGCAGCTTGGGACAGAGTAGGCAGTACTTC
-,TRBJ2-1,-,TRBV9,CASSVGFNEQFF,TGTGCCAGCAGCGTAGGTTTTAATGAGCAGTTCTTC
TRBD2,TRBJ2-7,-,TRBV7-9,CASSLLAGSEQYF,TGTGCCAGCAGCTTACTAGCGGGAAGCGAGCAGTACTTC
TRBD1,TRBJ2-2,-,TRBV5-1,CASSLRTGGGPFTGELFF,TGCGCCAGCAGCTTGAGGACAGGGGGAGGCCCCTTCACCGGGGAGCTGTTTTTT
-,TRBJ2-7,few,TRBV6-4,CASRRWAYEQYF,TGTGCCAGCCGTCGTTGGGCCTACGAGCAGTACTTC
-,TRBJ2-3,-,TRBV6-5,CASSMGASSTDTQYF,TGTGCCAGCAGCATGGGGGCCTCGAGCACAGATACGCAGTATTTT
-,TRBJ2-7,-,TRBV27,CASSPTPLEYEQYF,TGTGCCAGCAGTCCCACACCTTTGGAGTACGAGCAGTACTTC
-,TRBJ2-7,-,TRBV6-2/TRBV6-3,CASSYGSKQYF,TGTGCCAGCAGTTATGGCAGTAAGCAGTACTTC
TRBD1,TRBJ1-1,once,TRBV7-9,CASSLTGTALGGNTEAFF,TGTGCCAGCAGCTTAACTGGGACAGCATTGGGGGGGAACACTGAAGCTTTCTTT
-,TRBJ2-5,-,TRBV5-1,CASSSGVEETQYF,TGCGCCAGCAGCTCCGGGGTGGAAGAGACCCAGTACTTC
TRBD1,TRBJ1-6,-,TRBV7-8,CASSSQGASNSPLHF,TGTGCCAGCAGCTCCCAGGGGGCTAGCAATTCACCCCTCCACTTT
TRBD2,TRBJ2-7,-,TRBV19,CASSLAGTSYEQYF,TGTGCCAGTAGTTTAGCGGGGACCTCCTACGAGCAGTACTTC
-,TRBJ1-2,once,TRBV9,CASSQAPTSLLYGYTF,TGTGCCAGCAGCCAAGCGCCGACCTCACTTCTATATGGCTACACCTTC
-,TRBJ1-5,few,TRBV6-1,CASSERIELGKQPQHF,TGTGCCAGCAGTGAAAGGATTGAGTTGGGAAAGCAGCCCCAGCATTTT
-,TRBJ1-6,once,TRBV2,CASSVIRARRDNSPLHF,TGTGCCAGCAGTGTCATCCGGGCCAGGAGAGATAATTCACCCCTCCACTTT
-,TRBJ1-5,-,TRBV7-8,CASSLPSGQPQHF,TGTGCCAGCAGCTTACCCTCGGGTCAGCCCCAGCATTTT
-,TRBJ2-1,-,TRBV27,CASHPVAGQTPSSYNEQFF,TGTGCCAGCCACCCTGTGGCGGGACAAACCCCGAGCTCCTACAATGAGCAGTTCTTC
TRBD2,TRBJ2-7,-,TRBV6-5,CASSNSLTSGTYGQYF,TGTGCCAGCAGTAACTCCCTGACTAGCGGGACATATGGGCAGTACTTC
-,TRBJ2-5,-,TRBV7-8,CASSPRGKTQYF,TGTGCCAGCAGCCCCCGTGGGAAGACCCAGTACTTC
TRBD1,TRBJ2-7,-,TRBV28,CASSLGTGGPYEQYF,TGTGCCAGCAGTCTGGGGACAGGGGGGCCCTACGAGCAGTACTTC
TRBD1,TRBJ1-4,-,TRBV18,CASTGQSNEKLFF,TGTGCCAGCACGGGACAGTCTAATGAAAAACTGTTTTTT